This T cell receptor beta chain originates from a study of cytomegalovirus exposure and HLA in healthy donors. Findings of the study overall: For most TCR beta V segments, an earlier analysis put the productive rate at about 90% or about 30% of the time. As a later analysis showed, a missense DCLRE1C variant was linked to trimming of TCR beta V- and J-genes.

This CDR3 spans 15 amino acids. Trimming removed 5 bases from V and 9 bases from J; junction bases left unmatched: 9. The germline CDR1 and CDR2 sequences are MNHEY and SMNVEV (reference sequence). With respect to this clone: Its antigen is unknown.

The PCR employed 60 Vbeta primers together with 13 Jbeta primers. Original analysis: A follow-up analysis tallied some 80 million unique TCR beta chains, roughly 11 million shared. Libraries were prepared by immunoSEQ multiplex PCR; TCRdb keeps only in-frame clonotypes and omits some of them. V and J calls and clone size are those listed in that table; D and trimming were worked out from the DNA. Its table lists fewer than 85,000 clones. The sample was PBMCs. V gene TRBV27 combines with J gene TRBJ2-7; 14 nucleotides align to TRBD2. The TCR originated in a man in his fifties or sixties in good health and CMV-seropositive. CDR3 region: CASSPGTSGRSGQYF. In DNA form, the CDR3 reads TGTGCCAGCAGTCCAGGGACTAGCGGGAGAAGCGGGCAGTACTTC.